A few counts support the clone carrying this T cell receptor (beta chain). What it binds is unknown. This entry comes from a study of T-cell reconstitution after alpha-beta-depleted transplantation in children. Study-level findings and limits: The origin of alpha-beta T cells about two months after transplant was reportedly several hundred expanded graft clones.

The CDR3 sequence is 19 residues long. V lost 4 bases to trimming and J lost 2 bases, with 26 bases between them. Looked up from germline, CDR1 is SGHDT and CDR2 is YYEEEE. The TCRbeta library was prepared with unique molecular identifiers. TCRdb reanalysed the PCR reads using MiXCR and keeps one entry per CDR3 protein. The profile shows about 900,000 distinct CDR3 sequences, 25% to 30% of them singletons. The genes are TRBV5-6 and TRBJ2-3; no clear D. Specimen: PBMCs, mostly from graft donor cells, collected 360 days after TCRalphabeta/CD19-depleted stem cell transplant. The TCR sequence derives from a boy in the first two years of life who had a stem cell transplant for SCID, so the T cells may come from the graft donor. CDR3 residues: CASSPTIPLLHTSTDTQYF. Written as DNA, the CDR3 is TGTGCCAGCAGCCCCACTATTCCTTTACTCCACACGTCCACAGATACGCAGTATTTT.